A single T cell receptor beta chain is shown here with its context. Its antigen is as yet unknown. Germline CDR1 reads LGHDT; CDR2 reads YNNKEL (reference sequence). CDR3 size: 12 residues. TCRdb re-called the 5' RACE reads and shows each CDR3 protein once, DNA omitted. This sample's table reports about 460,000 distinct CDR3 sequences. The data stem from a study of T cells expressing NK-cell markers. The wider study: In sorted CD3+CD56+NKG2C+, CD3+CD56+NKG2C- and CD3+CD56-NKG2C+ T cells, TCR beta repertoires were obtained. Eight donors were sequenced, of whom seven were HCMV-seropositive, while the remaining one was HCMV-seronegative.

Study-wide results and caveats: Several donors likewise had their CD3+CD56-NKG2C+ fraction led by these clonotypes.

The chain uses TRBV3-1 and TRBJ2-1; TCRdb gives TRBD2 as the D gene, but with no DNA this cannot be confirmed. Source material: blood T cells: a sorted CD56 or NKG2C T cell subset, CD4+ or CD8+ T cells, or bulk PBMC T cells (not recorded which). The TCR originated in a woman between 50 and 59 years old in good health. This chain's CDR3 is CASSQAGVRQFF.